This TCR beta chain stems from a study of identical twins' blood T cells. Study results and limitations: Mainly, cloneset size products determined shared clonotypes, twins included.

From the 5' RACE reads, TCRdb called clonotypes with MiXCR, one entry per CDR3 protein. This table has fewer than 450,000 distinct CDR3 sequences, roughly 28% appearing once. This clonotype was seen a few times. Its specificity is not known. The receptor was derived from a woman aged 18 to 55 in good health. Sample: PBMCs.

In nucleotides, the CDR3 is TGCAGTGTTGGAAAGTTCTCCTACGAGCAGTACTTC. Translating it yields CSVGKFSYEQYF. The chain couples TRBV20-1 to TRBJ2-7; D unresolved. The V gene lost 7 bases and the J gene lost 0 bases, with 10 bases spanning the gap. This CDR3 region has 12 residues. Germline CDR1 reads DFQATT; CDR2 reads SNEGSKA (reference sequence).